These 23 T cell receptor beta chains originate from one sample sequenced in a study of shared clonotypes between healthy human individuals. Here immunoSEQ multiplex PCR was the method, and the copy in TCRdb shows in-frame clones only, minus some. The data show fewer than 1.8 million clones, with about 98.5% seen just once and under 0.45% held by the top ten. Material for sequencing was naive CD4+ T cells sorted from blood. Subset reported: CD45RA+ positively selected. These receptors came from a man aged 25 to 40 in good health.

This clone was picked up one time. V and J are TRBV5-8 and TRBJ1-2; 9 nucleotides agree with TRBD1. Germline V lookup: CDR1 SGHTS, CDR2 YDEGEE. Germline trimming cut 6 bases from V and 6 bases from J; bases unmatched to any gene: 18. The CDR3 has 17 residues. CDR3 DNA sequence: TGTGCCAGCACCCTGGGTGATGGGGACAGGGACATTAATGGCTACACCTTC. This translates into CASTLGDGDRDINGYTF.

This sequence joins TRBV6-1 and TRBJ2-7, with D hard to call. Trimming took off 3 bases at V and 2 bases at J, with 8 bases between the two ends. Germline V gene lookup returns CDR1 MNHNS and CDR2 SASEGT. The CDR3 loop spans 13 amino acids. The CDR3 spells CASSEVQAYEQYF. The CDR3, as DNA: TGTGCCAGCAGTGAGGTGCAGGCCTACGAGCAGTACTTC.

The V call is TRBV6-1, the J call TRBJ2-3; tentative D call: TRBD2 (6 bases). Germline-derived CDR1 and CDR2 are MNHNS and SASEGT. Trimming took 6 bases from V and 1 from J, leaving 14 bases between them. This CDR3 spans 15 amino acids. This CDR3 reads CASRGTWGGTDTQYF. The CDR3 nucleotides read TGTGCCAGCAGGGGGACTTGGGGTGGCACAGATACGCAGTATTTT.

This clone occurred once. The chain is built from TRBV7-3 and TRBJ2-3; D ambiguous. Per germline, CDR1 SGHTA and CDR2 FQGTGA. This CDR3 contains 16 residues. Trimming stripped 2 bases from V and 0 bases from J, with 12 bases between. The CDR3 DNA is TGTGCCAGCAGCTTAGGCTTTGGTACTAGCACAGATACGCAGTATTTT. Residues: CASSLGFGTSTDTQYF.

J is TRBJ1-1 and V is TRBV28; TRBD1 aligns across 8 bases. This CDR3 region has 16 residues. V shed 6 bases, J shed 4 bases, and the junction held 13 bases outside the gene matches. Germline-derived CDR1 and CDR2 are MDHEN and SYDVKM. CDR3 amino acids: CASRTAGGAVGTEAFF. The CDR3, as DNA: TGTGCCAGCAGAACCGCAGGGGGCGCTGTGGGCACTGAAGCTTTCTTT.

V is TRBV7-8 and J is TRBJ1-3, with D hard to call. This CDR3 has 14 amino acids. Trimming left V 1 base short and J 2 bases short, with 6 bases between. CDR1 and CDR2 from the germline V gene are SGHVS and FQNEAQ. The CDR3 spells CASSLGRAGNTIYF. The CDR3 nucleotides are TGTGCCAGCAGCTTAGGCCGAGCTGGAAACACCATATATTTT.

The chain is built from TRBV19 and TRBJ2-2; D not certain. The V gene lost 3 bases and the J gene lost 8 bases, with 10 bases spanning the gap. The germline CDR1 and CDR2 sequences are LNHDA and SQIVND (reference sequence). This CDR3 region has 13 residues. DNA for the CDR3: TGTGCCAGTAGTATCCAAGGGAAGGGGGAGCTGTTTTTT. Translation: CASSIQGKGELFF.

The V and J genes are TRBV18 and TRBJ2-6; D perhaps matches TRBD2 (5 bases). The CDR3 has 16 amino acids. With 1 base removed from V and 2 bases from J, the gap between germline ends came to 9 bases. Germline CDR1 reads KGHSH; CDR2 reads LQKENI. This CDR3 is CASSPLGGPGANVLTF. As DNA, the CDR3 is TGTGCCAGCTCACCACTTGGAGGCCCTGGGGCCAACGTCCTGACTTTC.

This clone was recorded only once. The chain recombines TRBV7-7 with TRBJ2-3; 9 nucleotides agree with TRBD2. Germline trimming cut 1 base from V and 4 bases from J; bases unmatched to any gene: 9. Germline-derived CDR1 and CDR2 are SSHAT and FNYEAQ (reference sequence). This CDR3 spans 17 amino acids. The CDR3 DNA reads as TGTGCCAGCAGCTTAGTTGGTAGCGGGAGAGAGGCAGATACGCAGTATTTT. Protein sequence: CASSLVGSGREADTQYF.

The rearrangement links TRBV6-1 to TRBJ2-1; D remains unclear. The ends were cut back, 8 bases at V and 0 bases at J, with 14 bases in the middle. Germline CDR1 MNHNS, CDR2 SASEGT. There are 15 residues in the CDR3. The CDR3 coding sequence is TGTGCCAGCTCTCGGCGGATCAGCTCCTACAATGAGCAGTTCTTC. Amino acid sequence: CASSRRISSYNEQFF.

The CDR3 loop reads CASSLAGWNEQFF. Here the CDR3 DNA reads TGTGCCAGCAGCTTAGCGGGGTGGAATGAGCAGTTCTTC. The chain recombines TRBV7-9 with TRBJ2-1; D uncertain. CDR3 size: 13 residues. V lost 0 bases and J 7 bases, leaving 7 bases between the germline ends. The germline V gene has CDR1 SEHNR and CDR2 FQNEAQ (reference sequence).

The genes are TRBV14 and TRBJ2-1, with D unresolved. CDR1 is SGHDN, CDR2 FVKESK, per germline. CDR3 length: 16 amino acids. V shed 0 bases and J shed 5 bases, with 14 bases lying between them. The CDR3 coding sequence is TGTGCCAGCAGCCAAGATGTCCTTATTGGCCACAATGAGCAGTTCTTC. It is translated as CASSQDVLIGHNEQFF.

The chain joins TRBV7-9 to TRBJ2-1; D remains ambiguous. The germline CDR1 and CDR2 sequences are SEHNR and FQNEAQ (reference sequence). V lost 5 bases and J lost 5, with 10 bases in between. The CDR3 spans 13 residues. The CDR3 bases are TGTGCCAGCAGCGAATTAAGGAACAATGAGCAGTTCTTC. Its protein is CASSELRNNEQFF.

This sequence joins TRBV11-3 and TRBJ2-5; 7 bases fit TRBD1. J lost 5 bases, V lost 5 bases, and 8 bases had no gene match. From germline, CDR1 is SGHNT and CDR2 YENEEA. The CDR3 covers 14 residues. The CDR3 protein is CASSPTGSRETQYF. CDR3 nucleotide sequence: TGTGCCAGCAGCCCGACAGGGTCCAGGGAGACCCAGTACTTC.

V is TRBV11-2 and J is TRBJ2-1; D gene unclear. V shed 4 bases and J shed 3 bases, with 16 bases lying between them. This CDR3 has 16 amino acids. Germline CDR1 SGHAT, CDR2 FQNNGV. As DNA, the CDR3 is TGTGCCAGCAGCTCGCGTGCTAGGACGGACTACAATGAGCAGTTCTTC. Amino acids: CASSSRARTDYNEQFF.

To note about this clone: Germline is not matched at one junction end, which may reflect a read error. This chain joins TRBV9 and TRBJ2-2; D gene ambiguous. CDR1 is SGDLS, CDR2 YYNGEE, per germline. The CDR3 runs 15 residues. The CDR3, as DNA: TGTGCCAGCAGGGTAGGGTCTTTGTTGGCCGGGGAGCTGTTTTTT. It specifies CASRVGSLLAGELFF.

The chain links TRBV7-9 to TRBJ2-7; 14 bases agree with TRBD2. In germline, CDR1 is SEHNR, CDR2 FQNEAQ (reference sequence). V gave up 6 bases and J gave up 6 bases; unmatched junction bases: 4. The CDR3 has 14 amino acids. The CDR3 protein is CASRGLAGASEQYF. In DNA form, the CDR3 reads TGTGCCAGCAGGGGACTAGCGGGGGCCAGCGAGCAGTACTTC. Combining the CDR3 with reference TRBV7-9 and TRBJ2-7 gives the whole variable domain DTGVSQNPRHKITKRGQNVTFRCDPISEHNRLYWYRQTLGQGPEFLTYFQNEAQLEKSRLLSDRFSAERPKGSFSTLEIQRTEQGDSAMYLCASRGLAGASEQYFGPGTRLTVT.

The V call is TRBV7-8, the J call TRBJ2-7; D perhaps matches TRBD1 (6 bases). The CDR3 length is 20 residues. The germline CDR1 and CDR2 sequences are SGHVS and FQNEAQ. V gave up 2 bases and J gave up 5 bases, with 31 bases separating them. CDR3 DNA sequence: TGTGCCAGCAGCTTAACGCGTGCTCGTCCCCTCAACAGGGCTATCGACGAGCAGTACTTC. Its translation is CASSLTRARPLNRAIDEQYF.

This clone was found once. The CDR3 protein is CASSFLSGRAQETQYF. In nucleotides, the CDR3 is TGTGCCAGCAGCTTTTTGAGCGGGAGGGCCCAAGAGACCCAGTACTTC. The chain employs TRBV7-2 and TRBJ2-5, with 10 bases that match TRBD2. This CDR3 has 16 amino acids. V lost 3 bases, J lost 1 base, and 5 bases stayed unmatched. Germline V gives CDR1 SGHTA, CDR2 FQGNSA. Full variable domain (remainder filled in from reference TRBV7-2 and TRBJ2-5): GAGVSQSPSNKVTEKGKDVELRCDPISGHTALYWYRQSLGQGLEFLIYFQGNSAPDKSGLPSDRFSAERTGGSVSTLTIQRTQQEDSAVYLCASSFLSGRAQETQYFGPGTRLLVL.

The V gene is TRBV9, the J gene TRBJ2-1; D possibly corresponds to TRBD2 (6 bases). The CDR3 is made up of 15 amino acids. Germline V gene sequence: CDR1 SGDLS, CDR2 YYNGEE. Trimming pared 4 bases from V and 4 bases from J, leaving 15 bases between. DNA of the CDR3: TGTGCCAGCAGCCCAGAGGAGGGCCCGTACAATGAGCAGTTCTTC. The encoded protein is CASSPEEGPYNEQFF.

This chain uses TRBV5-1 with TRBJ2-1, with TRBD2 matching over 7 bases. V shed 6 bases, J shed 6 bases, and the junction held 9 bases outside the gene matches. CDR1 is SGHRS and CDR2 is YFSETQ in the germline V gene. The CDR3 has 14 amino acids. CDR3 DNA: TGCGCCAGCAATCCGAGGGAGGGCCTCAATGAGCAGTTCTTC. It codes for CASNPREGLNEQFF.

This clone was found once. The genes are TRBV7-9 and TRBJ1-2; possibly TRBD1 for D (5 bases). V was shortened by 1 base and J by 0 bases, with 9 bases between the two germline ends. Germline assignment: CDR1 SEHNR and CDR2 FQNEAQ (reference sequence). This CDR3 spans 15 amino acids. CDR3 nucleotide sequence: TGTGCCAGCAGCTTAGACAGGCTATCTAACTATGGCTACACCTTC. This translates into CASSLDRLSNYGYTF.

The gene calls are TRBV2 and TRBJ2-6; D not certain. V was pared by 6 bases and J by 0 bases, with 9 bases between. The CDR3 length is 15 residues. The V gene's germline CDR1 is SNHLY and CDR2 FYNNEI. This CDR3 is CASSYGSSGANVLTF. In nucleotides, the CDR3 is TGTGCCAGCAGCTACGGAAGCTCTGGGGCCAACGTCCTGACTTTC.